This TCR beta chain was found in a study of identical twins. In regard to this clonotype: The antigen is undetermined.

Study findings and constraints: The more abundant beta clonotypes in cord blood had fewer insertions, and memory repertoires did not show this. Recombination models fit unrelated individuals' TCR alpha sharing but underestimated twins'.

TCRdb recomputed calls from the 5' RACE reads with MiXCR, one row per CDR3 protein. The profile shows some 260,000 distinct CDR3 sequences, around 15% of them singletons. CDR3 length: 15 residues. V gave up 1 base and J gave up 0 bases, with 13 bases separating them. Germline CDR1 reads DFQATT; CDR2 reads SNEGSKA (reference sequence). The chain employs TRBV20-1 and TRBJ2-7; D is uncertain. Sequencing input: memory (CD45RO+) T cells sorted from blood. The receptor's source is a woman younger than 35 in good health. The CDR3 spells CSARAPAYSSYEQYF. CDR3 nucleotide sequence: TGCAGTGCTAGAGCCCCAGCGTACAGCTCCTACGAGCAGTACTTC.